This is a list of T cell receptor beta chains from one sample in a study of graft-versus-host responses after intestinal transplantation. Some clones are missing from TCRdb's copy, which holds only in-frame ones; the method was immunoSEQ multiplex PCR. The profile shows tens of thousands of clones, 85% to 95% of them singletons. The sequences come from PBMCs, collected 786 days after a first intestinal transplant, on the day of a second. These TCRs come from a human patient who received an intestinal transplant, so some T cells may come from the graft donor. CDR3s include the opening cysteine and the closing phenylalanine or tryptophan. A D gene is named only where the DNA matches it firmly. For some rows the clone size is stated as once, few or many, or as a class when expanded; others skip it.

D: -
J: TRBJ1-5
V: TRBV6-5
size: -
DNA: TGTGCCAGCAGGAGATTGACGAGCAATCAGCCCCAGCATTTT
CDR3: CASRRLTSNQPQHF

D: -
J: TRBJ2-3
V: TRBV11-2
size: once
DNA: TGTGCCAGCAGCCCGGGACACCGCACAGATACGCAGTATTTT
CDR3: CASSPGHRTDTQYF

D: -
J: TRBJ2-1
V: TRBV9
size: -
DNA: TGTGCCAGCAGCGTAGCTCTTAGGGGTGAGCAGTTCTTC
CDR3: CASSVALRGEQFF

D: TRBD1
J: TRBJ2-7
V: TRBV6-5
size: -
DNA: TGTGCCAGCAGTTACACAACCGGGACAGGCCTCTACGAGCAGTACTTC
CDR3: CASSYTTGTGLYEQYF

D: TRBD2
J: TRBJ2-2
V: TRBV27
size: -
DNA: TGTGCCAGCAGTCTCGGGACTAGCGGGAGGGCCCAACACGGGGAGCTGTTTTTT
CDR3: CASSLGTSGRAQHGELFF

D: TRBD1
J: TRBJ1-5
V: TRBV30
size: -
DNA: TGTGCCTGGAGTCTAGGGACAGGCAATCAGCCCCAGCATTTT
CDR3: CAWSLGTGNQPQHF

D: -
J: TRBJ1-5
V: TRBV6-5
size: -
DNA: TGTGCCAGCAGCCGAGACAGAGCTAATCAGCCCCAGCATTTT
CDR3: CASSRDRANQPQHF

D: -
J: TRBJ2-2
V: TRBV9
size: -
DNA: TGTGCCAGCAGCGTATCGGGGGTGCACACCGGGGAGCTGTTTTTT
CDR3: CASSVSGVHTGELFF

D: -
J: TRBJ1-3
V: TRBV28
size: -
DNA: TGTGCCAGCAATTGGGGGACCGGAAACACCATATATTTT
CDR3: CASNWGTGNTIYF

D: -
J: TRBJ2-7
V: TRBV6-1
size: -
DNA: TGTGCCAGCAGTGGGACGCAGGGGGGCTACGAGCAGTACTTC
CDR3: CASSGTQGGYEQYF

D: TRBD2
J: TRBJ2-1
V: TRBV29-1
size: -
DNA: TGCAGCTACCGACTAGCGGGAGTTCCGTTCTTC
CDR3: CSYRLAGVPFF

D: -
J: TRBJ1-3
V: TRBV5-1
size: -
DNA: TGCGCCAGCAGGGCTGGAAACACCATATATTTT
CDR3: CASRAGNTIYF

D: -
J: TRBJ2-3
V: TRBV2
size: -
DNA: TGTGCCAGCTGCCCCAGGTCAGTCAGAGATACGCAGTATTTT
CDR3: CASCPRSVRDTQYF

D: -
J: TRBJ2-1
V: TRBV27
size: -
DNA: TGTGCCAGCAGTGCCGGGTATTCCACCGGTGAGCAGTTCTTC
CDR3: CASSAGYSTGEQFF

D: -
J: TRBJ1-3
V: TRBV6-1
size: -
DNA: TGTGCCAGCAGTGGGGGAACTGGAAACACCATATATTTT
CDR3: CASSGGTGNTIYF

D: -
J: TRBJ2-6
V: TRBV27
size: -
DNA: TGTGCCAGCAGTTTGGTGTACACTCTGGGGTCCAACGTCCTGACTTTC
CDR3: CASSLVYTLGSNVLTF

D: TRBD2
J: TRBJ2-3
V: TRBV9
size: -
DNA: TGTGCCAGCAGCCCGTCGGGCGGGAGGGCCGCAGATACGCAGTATTTT
CDR3: CASSPSGGRAADTQYF

D: -
J: TRBJ1-5
V: TRBV2
size: once
DNA: TGTGCCAGCAGTGAAGGTAACAATCAGCCCCAGCATTTT
CDR3: CASSEGNNQPQHF

D: TRBD1
J: TRBJ1-1
V: TRBV5-1
size: -
DNA: TGCGCCAGCAGCCCGGACAGGGTCACTGAAGCTTTCTTT
CDR3: CASSPDRVTEAFF

D: -
J: TRBJ1-1
V: TRBV7-9
size: once
DNA: TGTGCCAGCAGCTGGGGACAGAACACTGAAGCTTTCTTT
CDR3: CASSWGQNTEAFF

D: -
J: TRBJ2-3
V: TRBV7-6
size: once
DNA: TGTGCCAGCAGCTTTTTGTCCGAAGGTACGCAGTATTTT
CDR3: CASSFLSEGTQYF

D: -
J: TRBJ1-1
V: TRBV5-1
size: once
DNA: TGCGCCAGCAGCTTGGGACAGCCGTTTGGTGAAGCTTTCTTT
CDR3: CASSLGQPFGEAFF

D: -
J: TRBJ1-2
V: TRBV6-5
size: few
DNA: TGTGCCAGCAGTTACTCGAGCCAGGGGAACTATGGCTACACCTTC
CDR3: CASSYSSQGNYGYTF

D: -
J: TRBJ2-7
V: TRBV25-1
size: once
DNA: TGTGCCAGCTCTAGGACTTGTGAAACCTACGAGCAGTACTTC
CDR3: CASSRTCETYEQYF

D: -
J: TRBJ2-7
V: TRBV19
size: -
DNA: TGTGCCAGTAGTATAAATTCAGGAAACGAGCAGTACTTC
CDR3: CASSINSGNEQYF

D: -
J: TRBJ2-7
V: TRBV7-3
size: -
DNA: TGTGCCAGCAGCTTAAAGGGTGGGGGCGCGAACACCTACGAGCAGTACTTC
CDR3: CASSLKGGGANTYEQYF

D: TRBD2
J: TRBJ2-3
V: TRBV5-1
size: -
DNA: TGCGCCAGCAGCTGGGGGGGACCTCCTAGCACAGATACGCAGTATTTT
CDR3: CASSWGGPPSTDTQYF

D: TRBD2
J: TRBJ2-5
V: TRBV9
size: -
DNA: TGTGCCAGCAGCGAGGGACTAGCGGGAGTAGGAGAGACCCAGTACTTC
CDR3: CASSEGLAGVGETQYF

D: TRBD1
J: TRBJ2-5
V: TRBV18
size: -
DNA: TGTGCCAGCTCACCACGACAGGGTTCAGAGACCCAGTACTTC
CDR3: CASSPRQGSETQYF

D: TRBD1
J: TRBJ1-1
V: TRBV10-3
size: -
DNA: TGTGCCATCAGTCCCAGCACGGGACAGGGGAATCTGAACACTGAAGCTTTCTTT
CDR3: CAISPSTGQGNLNTEAFF

D: -
J: TRBJ2-1
V: TRBV2
size: -
DNA: TGTGCCAGCAGTGAAGTGGCTGAGCAGTTCTTC
CDR3: CASSEVAEQFF

D: -
J: TRBJ2-2
V: TRBV15
size: -
DNA: TGTGCCACCAGCTTTACCACAGGGACCGGGGAGCTGTTTTTT
CDR3: CATSFTTGTGELFF

D: -
J: TRBJ2-7
V: TRBV5-1
size: -
DNA: TGCGCCAGCAGCTTGAGGGAGCGCTCCTACGAGCAGTACTTC
CDR3: CASSLRERSYEQYF

D: TRBD1
J: TRBJ2-7
V: TRBV4-3
size: -
DNA: TGCGCCAGCAGCCAAGAGAATGGGGACAGGTCTTACGAGCAGTACTTC
CDR3: CASSQENGDRSYEQYF

D: -
J: TRBJ1-2
V: TRBV27
size: -
DNA: TGTGCCAGCAGGGGGATACTCTTGGGACTCCTTAACTATGGCTACACCTTC
CDR3: CASRGILLGLLNYGYTF

D: -
J: TRBJ1-1
V: TRBV5-4
size: -
DNA: TGTGCCAGCAGCTTGTCCACAGCGAACACTGAAGCTTTCTTT
CDR3: CASSLSTANTEAFF

D: TRBD1
J: TRBJ2-6
V: TRBV7-3
size: -
DNA: TGTGCCAGCAGCCCTGGGGGACAGAGCTCTGGGGCCAACGTCCTGACTTTC
CDR3: CASSPGGQSSGANVLTF

D: -
J: TRBJ1-2
V: TRBV6-6
size: -
DNA: TGTGCCAGCAGTTACTCGACTACCCTCCACTATGGCTACACCTTC
CDR3: CASSYSTTLHYGYTF

D: TRBD1
J: TRBJ1-5
V: TRBV6-9
size: -
DNA: TGTGCCAGCAGTGGGGGGACAGGGATTGGCAATCAGCCCCAGCATTTT
CDR3: CASSGGTGIGNQPQHF

D: TRBD1
J: TRBJ2-7
V: TRBV11-2
size: -
DNA: TGTGCCAGCAGCCCCCGGGCAGGGGGTCCCTACGAGCAGTACTTC
CDR3: CASSPRAGGPYEQYF

D: -
J: TRBJ1-1
V: TRBV29-1
size: -
DNA: TGCAGCGCATGGTCTGATCTCAACATGAACACTGAAGCTTTCTTT
CDR3: CSAWSDLNMNTEAFF

D: TRBD2
J: TRBJ2-7
V: TRBV28
size: -
DNA: TGTGCCAGCAGTAAGCGGGAGATCAACGAGCAGTACTTC
CDR3: CASSKREINEQYF

D: TRBD1
J: TRBJ1-1
V: TRBV27
size: once
DNA: TGTGCCAGCAGTCCGAGACAGGGTTGGCACACTGAAGCTTTCTTT
CDR3: CASSPRQGWHTEAFF

D: -
J: TRBJ2-7
V: TRBV6-6
size: -
DNA: TGTGCCAGCAGTGACCTAAAATCTCCCACCTACGAGCAGTACTTC
CDR3: CASSDLKSPTYEQYF

D: TRBD2
J: TRBJ2-5
V: TRBV5-1
size: -
DNA: TGCGCCAGCAACCCTAGCGGGATTTGGGAGACCCAGTACTTC
CDR3: CASNPSGIWETQYF

D: TRBD1
J: TRBJ1-6
V: TRBV28
size: -
DNA: TGTGCCAGCAGTCCAGGGACAGGGTCGACCTATAATTCACCCCTCCACTTT
CDR3: CASSPGTGSTYNSPLHF

D: -
J: TRBJ1-5
V: TRBV25-1
size: -
DNA: TGTGCCAGCTCCAATAGCAATCAGCCCCAGCATTTT
CDR3: CASSNSNQPQHF

D: -
J: TRBJ2-1
V: TRBV5-8
size: -
DNA: TGTGCCAGCAGCTTGGGACAGCTAAGCTCCTACAATGAGCAGTTCTTC
CDR3: CASSLGQLSSYNEQFF

D: -
J: TRBJ2-5
V: TRBV10-2
size: -
DNA: TGCGCCAGCAAGGATCCGGAGACCGGAGAGACCCAGTACTTC
CDR3: CASKDPETGETQYF

D: -
J: TRBJ2-1
V: TRBV7-9
size: -
DNA: TGTGCCAGCAGCTTAGAGGGCCCGAATGAGCAGTTCTTC
CDR3: CASSLEGPNEQFF

D: TRBD2
J: TRBJ2-1
V: TRBV19
size: -
DNA: TGTGCCAGTAGTTCGGGACTAACGAATGAGCAGTTCTTC
CDR3: CASSSGLTNEQFF

D: -
J: TRBJ2-7
V: TRBV28
size: -
DNA: TGTGCCAGCAGTTTGCCAGGGGACGAGCAGTACTTC
CDR3: CASSLPGDEQYF

D: TRBD2
J: TRBJ2-4
V: TRBV5-1
size: -
DNA: TGCGCCAGCAGCGACTTTGCGGTCGGGGGACTAGGAAAAAACATTCAGTACTTC
CDR3: CASSDFAVGGLGKNIQYF

D: -
J: TRBJ2-1
V: TRBV7-7
size: -
DNA: TGTGCTAGCAGCCCAGGACTTCTCGTTGGGGATGAGCAGTTCTTC
CDR3: CASSPGLLVGDEQFF

D: TRBD2
J: TRBJ2-1
V: TRBV10-3
size: -
DNA: TGTGCCATCAGTGATATATACTGGCCCAGCGGGAGAACCCATGAGCAGTTCTTC
CDR3: CAISDIYWPSGRTHEQFF

D: TRBD2
J: TRBJ2-5
V: TRBV6-6
size: -
DNA: TGTGCCAGCAGGGGGGGGGTAGGAGAGACCCAGTACTTC
CDR3: CASRGGVGETQYF

D: TRBD2
J: TRBJ2-3
V: TRBV10-3
size: -
DNA: TGTGCCATTAAGACTAGCGGGAGGGATACGCAGTATTTT
CDR3: CAIKTSGRDTQYF